A selection of T cell receptor beta chains follows, all from one sample in a study of shared clonotypes between healthy human individuals. Sequencing was performed with immunoSEQ multiplex PCR; in TCRdb, only in-frame clones are kept and a portion is missing. The sample includes a few million clones, under 95% seen only once; the top ten take 0.37%. The sequenced material came from naive CD4+ T cells from PBMCs. The receptors stem from a man aged 18 to 35 in good health. Some clones in this sample may be carry-over from other donors' samples. The conserved cysteine and the conserved F or W are not part of the CDR3 here. Each record gives: clone size, D gene, V gene, J gene, CDR3 protein. A D gene is named only where the DNA matches it firmly. Clone size is shown for a subset of rows, as once, few, many or a class of expanded clone.

NA	NA	TRBV5-6	TRBJ1-3	ASSRSSTNSGNTIY
NA	TRBD2	TRBV14	TRBJ2-7	ASSQGLAKRY
NA	NA	TRBV7-9	TRBJ1-2	ASSLGQLYGYT
NA	NA	TRBV11-3	TRBJ2-7	ASSLSTGPTYEQY
NA	NA	TRBV5-1	TRBJ2-7	ASSLSESYEQY
few	TRBD1	TRBV9	TRBJ1-1	ASSPGQGKAF
NA	TRBD1	TRBV5-4	TRBJ2-7	ASSIGTGLTYEQY
NA	TRBD2	TRBV7-3	TRBJ2-5	ASSPGFGSGETQY
NA	NA	TRBV11-2	TRBJ1-1	ASSLESRNTEAF
NA	TRBD2	TRBV11-1	TRBJ2-1	ASSILAGASEQF
NA	TRBD2	TRBV5-1	TRBJ2-3	ASSSGLAGDTQY
NA	NA	TRBV9	TRBJ1-2	ASSVDGGEANYGYT
NA	NA	TRBV7-9	TRBJ1-3	ASSLNRVPGNTIY
NA	TRBD2	TRBV4-1	TRBJ2-7	ASSQGGDEQY
NA	NA	TRBV5-1	TRBJ2-1	ASSLDPPVQF
NA	TRBD1	TRBV7-9	TRBJ1-3	ASSLTGGRPRGGRNTIY
NA	NA	TRBV7-9	TRBJ1-2	ASSLAILGDYGYT
NA	TRBD1	TRBV7-2	TRBJ1-2	ASSTHPVGQGFGYT
NA	TRBD1	TRBV10-3	TRBJ2-2	AISEHGDRGNTGELF
NA	NA	TRBV5-8	TRBJ2-1	ASSVRGMGYDEQF
NA	TRBD1	TRBV28	TRBJ2-6	ASSPRQGASGANVLT
NA	TRBD1	TRBV10-3	TRBJ1-1	ASTGQLNTEAF
NA	NA	TRBV4-2	TRBJ1-2	ASSQVGDGYT
once	NA	TRBV6-1	TRBJ2-5	ASSDITVEETQY
NA	NA	TRBV5-5	TRBJ2-1	ASSLYVGAEQF
NA	NA	TRBV28	TRBJ1-4	ASSAPQGTANEKLF
NA	TRBD1	TRBV7-3	TRBJ2-7	ASSSMDRGIYEQY
NA	NA	TRBV27	TRBJ1-3	ASSDGPNGNTIY
NA	NA	TRBV30	TRBJ2-1	AWSGRDPRHSYNEQF
NA	NA	TRBV6-1	TRBJ2-1	ASSGRRSSYNEQF
NA	NA	TRBV28	TRBJ2-1	ASSLGASRHNEQF
once	NA	TRBV6-5	TRBJ2-3	ASSYSGTTSTDTQY
NA	NA	TRBV9	TRBJ2-3	ASRRGQTIGGTDTQY
NA	TRBD2	TRBV4-2	TRBJ2-5	ASSQPGLAGETQY
NA	TRBD1	TRBV28	TRBJ2-5	ASVPSPGTGGEVTQY
once	NA	TRBV14	TRBJ2-7	ASSQGPRTASYEQY
NA	TRBD1	TRBV6-1	TRBJ1-4	ASSEQDRANEKLF
NA	NA	TRBV6-5	TRBJ1-3	ASSYSPPGGNTIY
NA	NA	TRBV7-2	TRBJ2-2	ASSAGQNTGELF
NA	NA	TRBV20-1	TRBJ2-3	SAREAGTQY
NA	NA	TRBV7-2	TRBJ2-2	ASRWESWNTGELF
NA	TRBD1	TRBV28	TRBJ1-4	ASSLGDRLGKLF
NA	TRBD1	TRBV5-1	TRBJ1-1	ASEAGGLNTEAF
few	NA	TRBV7-3	TRBJ1-2	ASRIGPTNYGYT
NA	NA	TRBV5-1	TRBJ1-3	ASSLTLPPGNTIY